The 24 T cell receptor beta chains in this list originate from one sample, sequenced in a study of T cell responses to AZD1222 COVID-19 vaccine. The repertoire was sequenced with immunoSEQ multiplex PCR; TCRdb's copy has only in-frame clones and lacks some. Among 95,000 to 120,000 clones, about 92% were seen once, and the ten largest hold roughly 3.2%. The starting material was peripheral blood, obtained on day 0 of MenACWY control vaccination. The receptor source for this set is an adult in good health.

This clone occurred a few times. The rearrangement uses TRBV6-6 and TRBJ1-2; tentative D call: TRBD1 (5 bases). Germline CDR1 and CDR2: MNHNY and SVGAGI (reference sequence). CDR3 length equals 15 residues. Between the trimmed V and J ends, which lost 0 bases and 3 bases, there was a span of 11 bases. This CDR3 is CASSYSGPGHYGYTF. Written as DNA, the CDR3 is TGTGCCAGCAGTTACTCCGGGCCAGGGCACTATGGCTACACCTTC.

In DNA, the CDR3 is TGTGCCAGCAGCTTAAACCCAGGCGGTTATACCTACAATGAGCAGTTCTTC. Amino acids: CASSLNPGGYTYNEQFF. V is TRBV7-3 and J is TRBJ2-1; D gene ambiguous. The CDR3 runs 17 residues. Germline CDR1 and CDR2: SGHTA and FQGTGA. V lost 1 base to trimming and J lost 2 bases, with 15 bases between them.

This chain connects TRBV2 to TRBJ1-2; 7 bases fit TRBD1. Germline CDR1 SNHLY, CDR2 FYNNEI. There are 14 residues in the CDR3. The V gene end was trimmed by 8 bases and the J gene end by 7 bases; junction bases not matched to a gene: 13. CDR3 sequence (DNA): TGTGCCAGCCGAGTCGAGACAGGGTATGGTGGCTACACCTTC. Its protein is CASRVETGYGGYTF.

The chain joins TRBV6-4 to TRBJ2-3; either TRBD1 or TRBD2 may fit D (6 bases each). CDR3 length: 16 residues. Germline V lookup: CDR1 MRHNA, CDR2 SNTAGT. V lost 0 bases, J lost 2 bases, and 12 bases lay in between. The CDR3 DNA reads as TGTGCCAGCAGTGACTCGGCTGGGGGGCACACAGATACGCAGTATTTT. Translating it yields CASSDSAGGHTDTQYF.

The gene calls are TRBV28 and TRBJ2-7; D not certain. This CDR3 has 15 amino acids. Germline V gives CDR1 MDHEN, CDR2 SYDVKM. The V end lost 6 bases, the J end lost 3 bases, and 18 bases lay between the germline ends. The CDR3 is CASRITDGPFYEQYF. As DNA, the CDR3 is TGTGCCAGCAGGATAACTGACGGGCCCTTCTACGAGCAGTACTTC.

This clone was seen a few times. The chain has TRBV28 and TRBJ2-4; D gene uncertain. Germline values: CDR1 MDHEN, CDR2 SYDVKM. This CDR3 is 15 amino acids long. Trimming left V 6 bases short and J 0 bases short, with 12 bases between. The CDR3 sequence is CASSPRVLAKNIQYF. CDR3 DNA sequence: TGTGCCAGCAGCCCTCGGGTCTTAGCCAAAAACATTCAGTACTTC. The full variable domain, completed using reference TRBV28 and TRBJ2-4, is DVKVTQSSRYLVKRTGEKVFLECVQDMDHENMFWYRQDPGLGLRLIYFSYDVKMKEKGDIPEGYSVSREKKERFSLILESASTNQTSMYLCASSPRVLAKNIQYFGAGTRLSVL.

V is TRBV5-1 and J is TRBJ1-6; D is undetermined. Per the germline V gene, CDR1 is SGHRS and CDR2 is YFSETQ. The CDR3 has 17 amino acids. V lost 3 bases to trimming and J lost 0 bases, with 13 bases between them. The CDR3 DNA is TGCGCCAGCAGCTCTTCCTCCTTAAGCTCCTATAATTCACCCCTCCACTTT. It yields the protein CASSSSSLSSYNSPLHF.

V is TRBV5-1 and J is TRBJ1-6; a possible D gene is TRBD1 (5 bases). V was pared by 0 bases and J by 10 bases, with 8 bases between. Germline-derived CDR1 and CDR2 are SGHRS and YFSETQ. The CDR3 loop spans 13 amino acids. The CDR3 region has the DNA TGCGCCAGCAGCTTGGCAGGGAGGTCACCCCTCCACTTT. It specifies CASSLAGRSPLHF.

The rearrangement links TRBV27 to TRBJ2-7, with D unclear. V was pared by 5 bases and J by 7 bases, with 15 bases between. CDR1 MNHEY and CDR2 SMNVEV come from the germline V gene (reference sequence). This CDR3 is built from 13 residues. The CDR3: CASSGTQWYEQYF. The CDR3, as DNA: TGTGCCAGCAGTGGAACTCAGTGGTATGAGCAGTACTTC.

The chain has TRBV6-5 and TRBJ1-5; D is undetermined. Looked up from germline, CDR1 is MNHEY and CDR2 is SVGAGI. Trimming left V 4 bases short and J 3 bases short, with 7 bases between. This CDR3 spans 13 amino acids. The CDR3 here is CASSSENNQPQHF. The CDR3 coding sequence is TGTGCCAGCAGTTCCGAGAACAATCAGCCCCAGCATTTT.

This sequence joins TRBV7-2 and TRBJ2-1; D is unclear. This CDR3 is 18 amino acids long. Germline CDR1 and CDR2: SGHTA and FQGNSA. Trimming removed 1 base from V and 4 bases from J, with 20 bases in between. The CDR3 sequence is CASSLVARNQQLYNEQFF. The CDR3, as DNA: TGTGCCAGCAGCTTAGTTGCTAGGAACCAACAACTTTACAATGAGCAGTTCTTC.

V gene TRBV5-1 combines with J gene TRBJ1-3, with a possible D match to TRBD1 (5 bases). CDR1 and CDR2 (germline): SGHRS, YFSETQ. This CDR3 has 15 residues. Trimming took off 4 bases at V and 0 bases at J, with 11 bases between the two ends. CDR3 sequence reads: CASSLGRSSGNTIYF. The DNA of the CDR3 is TGCGCCAGCAGCCTGGGACGGAGCTCTGGAAACACCATATATTTT.

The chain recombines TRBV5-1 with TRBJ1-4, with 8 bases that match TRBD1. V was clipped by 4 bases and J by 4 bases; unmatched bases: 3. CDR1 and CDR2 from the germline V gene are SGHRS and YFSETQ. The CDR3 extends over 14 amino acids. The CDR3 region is CASSRDRSNEKLFF. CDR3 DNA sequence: TGCGCCAGCAGCCGGGACAGGAGTAATGAAAAACTGTTTTTT.

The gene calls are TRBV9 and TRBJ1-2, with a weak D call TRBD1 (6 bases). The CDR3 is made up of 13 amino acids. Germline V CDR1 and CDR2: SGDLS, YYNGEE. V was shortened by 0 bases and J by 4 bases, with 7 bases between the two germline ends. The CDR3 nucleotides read TGTGCCAGCAGCGTAGGAGGGGGCTATGGCTACACCTTC. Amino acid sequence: CASSVGGGYGYTF.

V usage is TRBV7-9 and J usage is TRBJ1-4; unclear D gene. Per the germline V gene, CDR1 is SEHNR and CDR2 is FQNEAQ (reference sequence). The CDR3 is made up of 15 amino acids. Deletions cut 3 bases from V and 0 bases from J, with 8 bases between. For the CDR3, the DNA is TGTGCCAGCAGCTTGGAGCTCGCAACTAATGAAAAACTGTTTTTT. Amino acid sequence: CASSLELATNEKLFF.

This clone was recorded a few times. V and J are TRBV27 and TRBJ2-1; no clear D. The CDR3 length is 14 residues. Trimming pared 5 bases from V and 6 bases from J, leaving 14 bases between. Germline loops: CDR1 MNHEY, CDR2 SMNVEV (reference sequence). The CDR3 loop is CASSPRNGLNEQFF. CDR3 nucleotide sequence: TGTGCCAGCAGTCCCCGAAACGGTCTCAATGAGCAGTTCTTC.

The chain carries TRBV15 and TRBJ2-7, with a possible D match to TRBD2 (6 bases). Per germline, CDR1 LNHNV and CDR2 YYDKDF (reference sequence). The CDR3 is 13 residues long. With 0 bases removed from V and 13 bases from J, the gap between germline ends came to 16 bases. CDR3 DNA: TGTGCCACCAGCAGAGACCCAGGATCGGGGGAATACTTC. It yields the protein CATSRDPGSGEYF.

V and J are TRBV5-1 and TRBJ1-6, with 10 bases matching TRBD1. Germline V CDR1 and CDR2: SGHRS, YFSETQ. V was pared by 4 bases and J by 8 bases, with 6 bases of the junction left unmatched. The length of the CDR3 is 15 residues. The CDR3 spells CASSARQGADSPLHF. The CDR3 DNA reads TGCGCCAGCAGCGCCAGACAGGGGGCTGATTCACCCCTCCACTTT.

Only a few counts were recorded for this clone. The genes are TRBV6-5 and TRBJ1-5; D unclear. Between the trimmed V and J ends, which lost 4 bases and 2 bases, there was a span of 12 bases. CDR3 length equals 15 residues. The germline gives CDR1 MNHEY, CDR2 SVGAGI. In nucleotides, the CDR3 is TGTGCCAGCAGTTCCTACCATGGGGGCAATCAGCCCCAGCATTTT. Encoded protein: CASSSYHGGNQPQHF.

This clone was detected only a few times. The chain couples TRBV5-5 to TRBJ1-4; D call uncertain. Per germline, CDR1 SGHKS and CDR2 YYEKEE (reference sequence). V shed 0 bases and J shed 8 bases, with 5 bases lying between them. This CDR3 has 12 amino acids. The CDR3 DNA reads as TGTGCCAGCAGCTTGGCTGGCGAAAAACTGTTTTTT. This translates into CASSLAGEKLFF.

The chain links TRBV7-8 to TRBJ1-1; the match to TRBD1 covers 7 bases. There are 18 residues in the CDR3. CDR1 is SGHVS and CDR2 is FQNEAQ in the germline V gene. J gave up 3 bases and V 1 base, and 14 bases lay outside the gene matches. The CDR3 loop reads CASSLDIRGMRWDTEAFF. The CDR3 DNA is TGTGCCAGCAGCTTAGATATCAGGGGGATGAGATGGGACACTGAAGCTTTCTTT.

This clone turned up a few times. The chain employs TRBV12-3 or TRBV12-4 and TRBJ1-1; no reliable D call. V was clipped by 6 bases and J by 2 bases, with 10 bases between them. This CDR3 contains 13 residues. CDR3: CASSPSLNTEAFF. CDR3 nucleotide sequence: TGTGCCAGCAGCCCCTCCCTAAACACTGAAGCTTTCTTT.

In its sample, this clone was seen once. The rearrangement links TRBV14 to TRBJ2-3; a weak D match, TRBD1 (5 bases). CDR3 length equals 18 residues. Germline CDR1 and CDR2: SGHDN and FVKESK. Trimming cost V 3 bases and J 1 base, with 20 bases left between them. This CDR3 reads CASSHDPLDRYGTDTQYF. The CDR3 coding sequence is TGTGCCAGCAGCCACGACCCTCTCGACAGATACGGCACAGATACGCAGTATTTT.

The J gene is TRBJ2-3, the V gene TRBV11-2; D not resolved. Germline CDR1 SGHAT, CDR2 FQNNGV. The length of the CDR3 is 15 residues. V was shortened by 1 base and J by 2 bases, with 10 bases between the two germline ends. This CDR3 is CASSLGARDTDTQYF. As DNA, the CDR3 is TGTGCCAGCAGCTTAGGGGCCCGCGACACAGATACGCAGTATTTT.